The 24 T cell receptor beta chains listed next were all sequenced from one sample in a study of cytomegalovirus exposure and HLA in healthy donors. PCR was performed using 60 Vbeta and 13 Jbeta primers. The assay was immunoSEQ multiplex PCR, and TCRdb's table has in-frame clones only and misses some. This sample has 140,000 to 150,000 clones, with around three quarters found just once. Sequences were obtained from PBMCs. The receptors come from a woman aged 18-29 years in good health and CMV-seropositive.

V and J are TRBV19 and TRBJ2-7; 9 nucleotides line up with TRBD1. The V segment lost 4 bases and the J segment 2 bases; nucleotides outside the gene matches: 3. This CDR3 is 14 amino acids long. Germline values: CDR1 LNHDA, CDR2 SQIVND (reference sequence). As DNA, the CDR3 is TGTGCCAGTAGTACCGGGGACAGGGCCTACGAGCAGTACTTC. It yields the protein CASSTGDRAYEQYF.

As concerns this clone: Without the conserved terminal phenylalanine or tryptophan, this CDR3 likely stems from a read error. The chain combines TRBV4-3 with TRBJ1-2, with 9 bases fitting TRBD1. Per germline, CDR1 LGHNA and CDR2 YSLEER. This CDR3 is built from 17 residues. With 1 base clipped from V and 5 bases from J, the junction kept 11 bases outside the gene matches. Here the CDR3 reads CASSQGVGQGPMYGYTL. The CDR3 coding sequence is TGCGCCAGCAGCCAAGGAGTGGGACAGGGCCCTATGTATGGCTACACCCTC.

This clone was detected only a few times. The chain employs TRBV11-2 and TRBJ2-2, with 10 bases lining up with TRBD1. This CDR3 has 14 residues. Germline values: CDR1 SGHAT, CDR2 FQNNGV. The V segment lost 5 bases and the J segment 4 bases; nucleotides outside the gene matches: 1. The CDR3 loop is CASSRTGGTGELFF. The DNA for the CDR3 is TGTGCCAGCAGCCGGACAGGGGGCACCGGGGAGCTGTTTTTT. The full variable domain, rest sourced from reference TRBV11-2 and TRBJ2-2, is EAGVAQSPRYKIIEKRQSVAFWCNPISGHATLYWYQQILGQGPKLLIQFQNNGVVDDSQLPKDRFSAERLKGVDSTLKIQPAKLEDSAVYLCASSRTGGTGELFFGEGSRLTVL.

This clone has a handful of counts. J is TRBJ2-5 and V is TRBV11-2; the match to TRBD2 covers 9 bases. Trimming took 2 bases from V and 2 from J; bases not matched to a gene: 6. Per the germline V gene, CDR1 is SGHAT and CDR2 is FQNNGV. The CDR3 totals 16 residues. CDR3 nucleotide sequence: TGTGCCAGCAGCTTAATGGCGGGGGGGCCTCAAGAGACCCAGTACTTC. It encodes CASSLMAGGPQETQYF.

In its sample, this clone was seen a few times. V and J are TRBV7-2 and TRBJ1-2, with D perhaps matching TRBD1 (5 bases). From germline, CDR1 is SGHTA and CDR2 FQGNSA. V lost 5 bases, J lost 0 bases, and 13 bases lay in between. The length of the CDR3 is 15 residues. The CDR3, as DNA: TGTGCCAGCAGCCCTGGACGGGGGGCTAACTATGGCTACACCTTC. It codes for CASSPGRGANYGYTF.

The rearrangement links TRBV6-4 to TRBJ2-3; TRBD2 matches 14 bases. The V gene end was trimmed by 6 bases and the J gene end by 1 base; junction bases not matched to a gene: 3. The CDR3 loop spans 16 amino acids. Germline values: CDR1 MRHNA, CDR2 SNTAGT. The CDR3 nucleotides read TGTGCCAGCAGGACTAGCGGGGGGGCCGGCACAGATACGCAGTATTTT. Protein product: CASRTSGGAGTDTQYF.

The rearrangement joins TRBV6-1 to TRBJ1-3, with no clear D. The CDR3 loop spans 12 amino acids. Germline V gives CDR1 MNHNS, CDR2 SASEGT. The germline V and J ends were trimmed by 2 bases and 4 bases, with 3 bases remaining between them. CDR3 sequence: CASSEPGNTIYF. CDR3 in DNA: TGTGCCAGCAGTGAACCGGGAAACACCATATATTTT.

The rearrangement links TRBV9 to TRBJ2-2; 11 bases are a match to TRBD1. The CDR3 is 18 amino acids. V lost 0 bases to trimming and J lost 0 bases; unmatched junction nucleotides: 4. From germline, CDR1 is SGDLS and CDR2 YYNGEE. The CDR3 loop is CASSVDQGQGANTGELFF. DNA of the CDR3: TGTGCCAGCAGCGTAGACCAGGGACAGGGGGCGAACACCGGGGAGCTGTTTTTT.

This sequence joins TRBV7-6 and TRBJ1-4; maybe TRBD1 (5 bases). Germline assignment: CDR1 SGHVS and CDR2 FNYEAQ. The CDR3 covers 18 residues. V was shortened by 0 bases and J by 8 bases, with 22 bases between the two germline ends. In DNA form, the CDR3 reads TGTGCCAGCAGCTTAGCGGTAAACGGTCGGGACTCGGGAGAAAAACTGTTTTTT. Translation: CASSLAVNGRDSGEKLFF.

The V and J genes are TRBV6-1 and TRBJ1-5; D remains unclear. The germline V gene encodes CDR1 MNHNS and CDR2 SASEGT. The V and J ends lost 7 bases and 0 bases respectively, with 13 bases between them. This CDR3 comprises 15 residues. The CDR3 DNA is TGTGCCAGCACCCTGACACAACATAGCAATCAGCCCCAGCATTTT. Translating gives CASTLTQHSNQPQHF.

This rearrangement joins TRBV6-4 to TRBJ1-3; TRBD1 agrees at 7 bases. V trimming: 11 bases; J trimming: 1 base; junction bases outside the gene matches: 17. Per the germline V gene, CDR1 is MRHNA and CDR2 is SNTAGT. CDR3 length: 17 residues. This chain's CDR3 is CARWTGDGLRSGNTIYF. In nucleotides, the CDR3 is TGTGCCCGTTGGACAGGTGATGGACTAAGGTCTGGAAACACCATATATTTT.

This sequence joins TRBV7-8 and TRBJ2-2; 11 bases map to TRBD1. From germline, CDR1 is SGHVS and CDR2 FQNEAQ. The J segment lost 0 bases and the V segment lost 5 bases, leaving 8 bases of the junction unmatched. The CDR3 runs to 18 residues. DNA of the CDR3: TGTGCCAGCAGCCTCCGGACAGGGGGCTTAGCGAACACCGGGGAGCTGTTTTTT. Amino acid sequence: CASSLRTGGLANTGELFF.

The rearrangement joins TRBV2 to TRBJ2-5; the D gene is possibly TRBD2 (6 bases). Germline values: CDR1 SNHLY, CDR2 FYNNEI. There are 14 residues in the CDR3. The V and J ends lost 7 bases and 2 bases respectively, with 14 bases between them. CDR3 sequence (DNA): TGTGCCAGCATGACCGGGGGAAAACAAGAGACCCAGTACTTC. The encoded protein is CASMTGGKQETQYF.

This chain uses TRBV5-6 with TRBJ2-2; the D gene is possibly TRBD1 (5 bases). Germline assignment: CDR1 SGHDT and CDR2 YYEEEE. The V gene lost 1 base and the J gene lost 4 bases, with 14 bases spanning the gap. The CDR3 is 16 amino acids. The DNA of the CDR3 is TGTGCCAGCAGCTTGAGGTTGACAGAGCGCACCGGGGAGCTGTTTTTT. This translates into CASSLRLTERTGELFF.

The CDR3 sequence is CASSLIQGSGNTIYF. For the CDR3, the DNA is TGTGCCAGCAGCTTAATACAGGGCTCTGGAAACACCATATATTTT. V and J are TRBV11-2 and TRBJ1-3; D is possibly TRBD1 (6 bases). The V gene's germline CDR1 is SGHAT and CDR2 FQNNGV. V lost 2 bases and J lost 0, with 8 bases in between. This CDR3 has 15 residues.

The chain is built from TRBV5-5 and TRBJ1-2; 7 nucleotides agree with TRBD1. V lost 2 bases, J lost 6 bases, and 25 bases stayed unmatched. Germline V gene sequence: CDR1 SGHKS, CDR2 YYEKEE (reference sequence). The CDR3 is 20 amino acids. The CDR3 DNA reads as TGTGCCAGCAGCTTCCCTCCGCTTGTCTCCCGGGACAGTTCCCTTCATGGCTACACCTTC. This translates into CASSFPPLVSRDSSLHGYTF.

The chain carries TRBV6-1 and TRBJ2-1, with a weak D call TRBD2 (6 bases). The CDR3 runs 12 residues. CDR1 and CDR2 (germline): MNHNS, SASEGT. With 7 bases removed from V and 8 bases from J, the gap between germline ends came to 12 bases. The CDR3 region is CASKFSGYEQFF. The CDR3 nucleotides are TGTGCCAGCAAGTTTAGCGGATATGAGCAGTTCTTC.

This CDR3 is CASRGHGPIYEQFF. The CDR3 DNA reads TGTGCCAGCCGAGGGCATGGGCCCATATATGAGCAGTTCTTC. The chain couples TRBV27 to TRBJ2-1, with D possibly TRBD2 on 5 matching bases. CDR1 and CDR2 (germline): MNHEY, SMNVEV (reference sequence). The CDR3 length is 14 residues. V lost 8 bases, J lost 8 bases, and 19 bases lay in between.

This CDR3 reads CASSYGQEGIPSEAFF. The CDR3, as DNA: TGTGCCAGCAGCTACGGACAGGAGGGTATCCCCTCTGAAGCTTTCTTT. This chain uses TRBV11-2 with TRBJ1-1; 7 nucleotides match TRBD1. The CDR3 extends over 16 amino acids. The trim removed 4 bases at V and 6 bases at J, leaving 14 bases unmatched. The V gene's germline CDR1 is SGHAT and CDR2 FQNNGV.

The chain combines TRBV18 with TRBJ2-3, with 8 positions matching TRBD2. Germline values: CDR1 KGHSH, CDR2 LQKENI. The length of the CDR3 is 17 residues. V trimming: 3 bases; J trimming: 1 base; junction bases outside the gene matches: 9. The CDR3 is CASSPGLSRGGTDTQYF. The CDR3 DNA sequence: TGTGCCAGCTCACCCGGTCTGTCGCGGGGGGGCACAGATACGCAGTATTTT. Looking up the rest from reference TRBV18 and TRBJ2-3 gives the full variable domain: NAGVMQNPRHLVRRRGQEARLRCSPMKGHSHVYWYRQLPEEGLKFMVYLQKENIIDESGMPKERFSAEFPKEGPSILRIQQVVRGDSAAYFCASSPGLSRGGTDTQYFGPGTRLTVL.

This clone was seen a few times. Other DNA sequences in the sample encode the same CDR3. This rearrangement joins TRBV5-6 to TRBJ2-5; TRBD1 matches 10 bases. The germline CDR1 and CDR2 sequences are SGHDT and YYEEEE. The CDR3 is 15 amino acids. V shed 0 bases, J shed 5 bases, and the junction held 4 bases outside the gene matches. The DNA of the CDR3 is TGTGCCAGCAGCTTGGGACAGGGGGCGAGGGAGACCCAGTACTTC. This translates into CASSLGQGARETQYF.

The rearrangement uses TRBV6-1 and TRBJ1-2, with D hard to call. This CDR3 spans 14 amino acids. With 2 bases removed from V and 5 bases from J, the gap between germline ends came to 12 bases. CDR1 and CDR2 (germline): MNHNS, SASEGT. CDR3 bases: TGTGCCAGCAGTGAAAGCTTCGGGATTTATGGCTACACCTTC. Amino acids: CASSESFGIYGYTF.

V gene TRBV10-3 combines with J gene TRBJ1-1; TRBD1 matches 9 bases. V shed 2 bases, J shed 6 bases, and the junction held 7 bases outside the gene matches. Germline assignment: CDR1 ENHRY and CDR2 SYGVKD. This CDR3 region has 15 residues. The CDR3 sequence is CAISEQPGQGSEAFF. As DNA, the CDR3 is TGTGCCATCAGTGAGCAACCGGGACAGGGCTCTGAAGCTTTCTTT.

This clone was counted only a few times. The chain links TRBV14 to TRBJ2-1, with D perhaps matching TRBD1 (6 bases). V lost 0 bases to trimming and J lost 0 bases, with 9 bases between them. The CDR3 contains 16 residues. Germline V CDR1 and CDR2: SGHDN, FVKESK. CDR3 in amino acids: CASSQEGRGSYNEQFF. CDR3 sequence (DNA): TGTGCCAGCAGCCAAGAAGGCAGGGGCTCCTACAATGAGCAGTTCTTC. Together with reference TRBV14 and TRBJ2-1, the CDR3 gives the full variable domain: EAGVTQFPSHSVIEKGQTVTLRCDPISGHDNLYWYRRVMGKEIKFLLHFVKESKQDESGMPNNRFLAERTGGTYSTLKVQPAELEDSGVYFCASSQEGRGSYNEQFFGPGTRLTVL.